This T cell receptor (beta chain) derives from a study of blood T cell repertoires in COVID-19. Overall study context: In each case, the material was cDNA or gDNA derived from T cells, B-cell-depleted T cells, or PBMCs.

The CDR3 runs to 13 residues. V shed 4 bases and J shed 4 bases, with 8 bases lying between them. Repertoires were generated with immunoSEQ multiplex PCR, while TCRdb's copy carries only in-frame clones and drops some. This table has under 250,000 clones, around 87% appearing once. This receptor was taken from a woman aged 70-85 years with active or convalescent COVID-19. The chain links TRBV12-3 or TRBV12-4 to TRBJ1-5, with D perhaps TRBD1 (6 bases). The sequencing input was peripheral blood. The CDR3 sequence is CASSYTGNQPQHF. CDR3 coding DNA: TGTGCCAGCAGTTACACAGGGAATCAGCCCCAGCATTTT.